The 11 T cell receptor beta chains given below trace back to one sample, sequenced in a study of breast tumors, draining lymph nodes, adjacent tissues. Axillary draining lymph nodes of breast cancer patients supplied the node samples. TCRdb reprocessed the multiplex PCR reads via MiXCR and lists one record per CDR3 protein. The sample lists fewer than 250,000 distinct CDR3 sequences, roughly 30% occurring once. What was sequenced was axillary lymph node tissue. These receptors came from a female donor with breast cancer. Some clones in this sample may be carry-over from other donors' samples.

This clonotype was counted many times. The rearrangement joins TRBV7-9 to TRBJ2-3, with D possibly being TRBD1 (5 bases). V lost 1 base and J 4 bases, leaving 15 bases between the germline ends. This CDR3 is built from 16 residues. The V gene's germline CDR1 is SEHNR and CDR2 FQNEAQ (reference sequence). CDR3 residues: CASSLVGLSEPDTQYF. The DNA for the CDR3 is TGTGCCAGCAGCTTAGTGGGGCTCTCTGAACCAGATACGCAGTATTTT.

Worth noting for this clonotype: One junction end disagrees with the germline gene, perhaps due to a read error. The genes are TRBV29-1 and TRBJ2-6; maybe TRBD1 (6 bases). CDR3 length: 12 residues. From germline, CDR1 is SQVTM and CDR2 ANQGSEA. CDR3 amino acids: CSVETGMNTEAF. Written as DNA, the CDR3 is TGCAGCGTTGAGACAGGAATGAACACTGAAGCTTTC.

This clonotype occurred many times. The genes are TRBV19 and TRBJ2-7, with TRBD2 matching 8 bases. Germline values: CDR1 LNHDA, CDR2 SQIVND (reference sequence). With 3 bases clipped from V and 3 bases from J, the junction kept 7 bases outside the gene matches. This CDR3 comprises 15 residues. As DNA, the CDR3 is TGTGCCAGTAGTATCCTGGCGGGAGGAGGCTACGAGCAGTACTTC. Encoded protein: CASSILAGGGYEQYF.

This clonotype was counted a few times. The rearrangement links TRBV7-8 to TRBJ1-6; 7 bases are shared with TRBD1. Unmatched junction bases numbered 10, after V lost 8 bases and J lost 6 bases. The V gene's germline CDR1 is SGHVS and CDR2 FQNEAQ. This CDR3 has 15 amino acids. CDR3 sequence: CASSSRDSSNSPLHF. In nucleotides, the CDR3 is TGTGCCAGCTCTTCCCGGGACAGTTCTAATTCACCCCTCCACTTT.

This clonotype was seen many times. The chain has TRBV7-8 and TRBJ2-2; the match to TRBD1 covers 8 bases. There are 15 residues in the CDR3. V gave up 4 bases and J gave up 5 bases; unmatched junction bases: 6. Germline CDR1 SGHVS, CDR2 FQNEAQ. The CDR3: CASSWGQVGTGELFF. DNA of the CDR3: TGTGCCAGCAGCTGGGGACAGGTTGGGACCGGGGAGCTGTTTTTT. The full variable domain, rest sourced from reference TRBV7-8 and TRBJ2-2, is GAGVSQSPRYKVAKRGQDVALRCDPISGHVSLFWYQQALGQGPEFLTYFQNEAQLDKSGLPSDRFFAERPEGSVSTLKIQRTQQEDSAVYLCASSWGQVGTGELFFGEGSRLTVL.

CDR3 nucleotide sequence: TGCAGTGCTAGTGCTGGGGGCGCCGGTCAGCCCCAGCATTTT. Protein: CSASAGGAGQPQHF. This chain joins TRBV20-1 and TRBJ1-5, with D tentatively TRBD1 (6 bases). The germline gives CDR1 DFQATT, CDR2 SNEGSKA (reference sequence). The V end was cut by 3 bases, the J end by 6 bases, with 15 bases between. This CDR3 has 14 residues.

This clonotype was detected ten times or more. The chain has TRBV10-3 and TRBJ2-1, with 8 bases identical to TRBD2. In germline, CDR1 is ENHRY, CDR2 SYGVKD. CDR3 length: 16 amino acids. The V gene end was trimmed by 5 bases and the J gene end by 4 bases; junction bases not matched to a gene: 10. The CDR3 loop reads CAISPSQREPYNEQFF. For the CDR3, the DNA is TGTGCCATCAGTCCCTCCCAGCGGGAGCCTTACAATGAGCAGTTCTTC.

The V gene is TRBV7-8, the J gene TRBJ2-3; D is possibly TRBD1 (5 bases). V was shortened by 0 bases and J by 6 bases, with 13 bases between the two germline ends. Germline loops: CDR1 SGHVS, CDR2 FQNEAQ. This CDR3 is built from 15 residues. In DNA, the CDR3 is TGTGCCAGCAGCTTAGCGCAAGGGGCTGGGGATACGCAGTATTTT. Translation gives CASSLAQGAGDTQYF.

This clonotype was observed a few times. This chain connects TRBV6-4 to TRBJ2-1, with 12 bases matching TRBD2. J gave up 1 base and V 9 bases, and 10 bases lay outside the gene matches. Germline CDR1 reads MRHNA; CDR2 reads SNTAGT. The CDR3 covers 17 residues. The CDR3 loop reads CASLRTSGKRSYNEQFF. The CDR3 DNA sequence: TGTGCCAGTCTGCGGACTAGCGGGAAAAGGTCCTACAATGAGCAGTTCTTC.

The chain couples TRBV11-2 to TRBJ2-7, with 7 bases aligning to TRBD1. This CDR3 spans 15 amino acids. Germline V gives CDR1 SGHAT, CDR2 FQNNGV. Germline trimming cut 1 base from V and 2 bases from J; bases unmatched to any gene: 5. The CDR3 region is CASSLGQGPAYEQYF. The CDR3, as DNA: TGTGCCAGCAGCTTAGGACAGGGTCCCGCCTACGAGCAGTACTTC.

This clonotype was detected many times. The chain joins TRBV12-3 or TRBV12-4 to TRBJ2-3; D is unclear. V shed 4 bases and J shed 3 bases, with 8 bases lying between them. This CDR3 region has 13 residues. The CDR3 reads CASSWWMTDTQYF. The CDR3 nucleotides are TGTGCCAGCAGTTGGTGGATGACAGATACGCAGTATTTT.